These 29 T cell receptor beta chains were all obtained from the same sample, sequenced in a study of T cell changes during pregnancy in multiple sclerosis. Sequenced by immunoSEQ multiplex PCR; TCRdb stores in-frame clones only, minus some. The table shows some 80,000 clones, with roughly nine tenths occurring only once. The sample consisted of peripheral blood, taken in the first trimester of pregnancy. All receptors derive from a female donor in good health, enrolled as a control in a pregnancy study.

The CDR3 region is CASSYSVQGAGNTIYF. Here the CDR3 DNA reads TGTGCCAGCAGTTACTCTGTACAGGGGGCTGGAAACACCATATATTTT. V gene TRBV6-5 combines with J gene TRBJ1-3, with 8 positions matching TRBD1. The germline gives CDR1 MNHEY, CDR2 SVGAGI. V lost 0 bases to trimming and J lost 2 bases; unmatched junction nucleotides: 3. The CDR3 length is 16 residues.

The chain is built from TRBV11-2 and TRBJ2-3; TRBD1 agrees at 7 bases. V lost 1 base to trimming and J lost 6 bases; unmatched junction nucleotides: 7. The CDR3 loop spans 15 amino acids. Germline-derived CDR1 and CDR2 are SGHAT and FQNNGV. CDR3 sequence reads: CASSLVTDRADTQYF. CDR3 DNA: TGTGCCAGCAGCTTAGTTACTGACAGGGCGGATACGCAGTATTTT. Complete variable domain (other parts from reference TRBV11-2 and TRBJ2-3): EAGVAQSPRYKIIEKRQSVAFWCNPISGHATLYWYQQILGQGPKLLIQFQNNGVVDDSQLPKDRFSAERLKGVDSTLKIQPAKLEDSAVYLCASSLVTDRADTQYFGPGTRLTVL.

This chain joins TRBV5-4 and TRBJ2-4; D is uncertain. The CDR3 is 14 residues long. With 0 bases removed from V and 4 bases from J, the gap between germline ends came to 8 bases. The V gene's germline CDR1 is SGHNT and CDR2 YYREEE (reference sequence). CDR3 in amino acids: CASSLALRKNIQYF. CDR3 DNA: TGTGCCAGCAGCTTGGCCCTGCGGAAAAACATTCAGTACTTC.

This CDR3 reads CASSQAQGYHTQYF. As DNA, the CDR3 is TGTGCCAGCAGCCAAGCCCAGGGTTATCATACGCAGTATTTT. V usage is TRBV14 and J usage is TRBJ2-3; D is possibly TRBD1 (5 bases). Trimming took off 1 base at V and 7 bases at J, with 12 bases between the two ends. The CDR3 contains 14 residues. CDR1 is SGHDN and CDR2 is FVKESK in the germline V gene. The full variable domain, in which reference TRBV14 and TRBJ2-3 provide the parts outside the CDR3, is EAGVTQFPSHSVIEKGQTVTLRCDPISGHDNLYWYRRVMGKEIKFLLHFVKESKQDESGMPNNRFLAERTGGTYSTLKVQPAELEDSGVYFCASSQAQGYHTQYFGPGTRLTVL.

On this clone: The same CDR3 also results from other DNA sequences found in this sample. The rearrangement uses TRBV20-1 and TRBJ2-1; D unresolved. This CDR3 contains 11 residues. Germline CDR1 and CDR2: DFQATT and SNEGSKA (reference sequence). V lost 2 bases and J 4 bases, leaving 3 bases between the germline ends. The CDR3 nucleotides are TGCAGTGCTAGACAGTACAATGAGCAGTTCTTC. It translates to CSARQYNEQFF.

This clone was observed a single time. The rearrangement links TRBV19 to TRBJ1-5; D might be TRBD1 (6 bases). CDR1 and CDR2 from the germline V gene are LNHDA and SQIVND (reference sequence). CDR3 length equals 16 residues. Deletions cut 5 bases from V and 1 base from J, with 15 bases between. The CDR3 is CASSFQIDRSNQPQHF. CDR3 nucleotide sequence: TGTGCCAGTAGTTTCCAAATCGACAGGAGCAATCAGCCCCAGCATTTT.

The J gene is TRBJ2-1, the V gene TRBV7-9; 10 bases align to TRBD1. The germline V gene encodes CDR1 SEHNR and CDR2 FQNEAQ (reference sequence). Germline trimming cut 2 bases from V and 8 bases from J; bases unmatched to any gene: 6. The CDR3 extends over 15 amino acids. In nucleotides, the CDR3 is TGTGCCAGCAGCTTATACGGGGACAGGGGCCATGAGCAGTTCTTC. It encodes CASSLYGDRGHEQFF.

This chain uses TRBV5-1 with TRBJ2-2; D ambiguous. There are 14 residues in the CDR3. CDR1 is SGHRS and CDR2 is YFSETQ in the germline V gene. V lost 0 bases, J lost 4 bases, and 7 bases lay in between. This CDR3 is CASSLVLVTGELFF. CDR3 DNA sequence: TGCGCCAGCAGCTTGGTTCTCGTCACCGGGGAGCTGTTTTTT.

DNA for the CDR3: TGTGCCAGCAGGGGGCAAGGTTCTGGGGCCAACGTCCTGACTTTC. Its translation is CASRGQGSGANVLTF. The chain carries TRBV6-1 and TRBJ2-6, with D maybe TRBD1 (5 bases). CDR3 length equals 15 residues. Germline loops: CDR1 MNHNS, CDR2 SASEGT. V dropped 6 bases and J dropped 1 base, with 10 bases sitting between them.

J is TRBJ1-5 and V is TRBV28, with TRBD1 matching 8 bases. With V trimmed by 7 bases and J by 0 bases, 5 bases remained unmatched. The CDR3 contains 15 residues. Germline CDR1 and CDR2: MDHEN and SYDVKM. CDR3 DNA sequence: TGTGCCAGCAATTCAGGGGGCGATAGCAATCAGCCCCAGCATTTT. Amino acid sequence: CASNSGGDSNQPQHF.

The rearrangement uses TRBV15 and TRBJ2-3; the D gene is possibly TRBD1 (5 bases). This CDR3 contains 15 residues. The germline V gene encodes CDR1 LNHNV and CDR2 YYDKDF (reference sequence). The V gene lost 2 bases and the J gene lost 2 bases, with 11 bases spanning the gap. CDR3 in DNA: TGTGCCACCAGCAGATGGGCAGGGCCCACAGATACGCAGTATTTT. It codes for CATSRWAGPTDTQYF.

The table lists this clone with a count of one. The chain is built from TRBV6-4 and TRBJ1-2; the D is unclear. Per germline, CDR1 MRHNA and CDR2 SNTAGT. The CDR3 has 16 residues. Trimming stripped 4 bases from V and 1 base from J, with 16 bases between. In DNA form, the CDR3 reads TGTGCCAGCAGTGTGGCCCCGGGAACCTTTAACTATGGCTACACCTTC. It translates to CASSVAPGTFNYGYTF.

This CDR3 reads CASSLQGVDIVVYGYTF. CDR3 sequence (DNA): TGTGCCAGCAGCTTGCAGGGGGTTGATATCGTGGTATATGGCTACACCTTC. V gene TRBV11-2 combines with J gene TRBJ1-2; 7 positions agree with TRBD1. Germline V gene data show CDR1 as SGHAT and CDR2 as FQNNGV. The CDR3 covers 17 residues. Trimming at V came to 3 bases and at J to 5 bases, leaving 15 bases not matched to a gene.

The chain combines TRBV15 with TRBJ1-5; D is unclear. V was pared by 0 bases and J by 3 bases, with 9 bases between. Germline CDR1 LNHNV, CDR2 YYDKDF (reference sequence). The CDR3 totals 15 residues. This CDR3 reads CATSRDLNNNQPQHF. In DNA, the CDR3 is TGTGCCACCAGCAGAGATCTAAATAACAATCAGCCCCAGCATTTT.

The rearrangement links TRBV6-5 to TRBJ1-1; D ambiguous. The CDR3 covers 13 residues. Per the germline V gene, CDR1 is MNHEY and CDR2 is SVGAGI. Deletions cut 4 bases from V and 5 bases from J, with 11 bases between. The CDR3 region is CASSSVLMTEAFF. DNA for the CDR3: TGTGCCAGCAGTTCGGTGCTTATGACTGAAGCTTTCTTT.

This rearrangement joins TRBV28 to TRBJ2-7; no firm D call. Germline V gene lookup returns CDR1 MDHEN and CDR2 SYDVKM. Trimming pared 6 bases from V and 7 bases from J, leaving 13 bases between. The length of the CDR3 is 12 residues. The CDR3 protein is CASRPAGREQYF. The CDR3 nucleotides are TGTGCCAGCAGGCCCGCAGGTCGTGAGCAGTACTTC. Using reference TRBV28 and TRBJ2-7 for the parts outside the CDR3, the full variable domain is DVKVTQSSRYLVKRTGEKVFLECVQDMDHENMFWYRQDPGLGLRLIYFSYDVKMKEKGDIPEGYSVSREKKERFSLILESASTNQTSMYLCASRPAGREQYFGPGTRLTVT.

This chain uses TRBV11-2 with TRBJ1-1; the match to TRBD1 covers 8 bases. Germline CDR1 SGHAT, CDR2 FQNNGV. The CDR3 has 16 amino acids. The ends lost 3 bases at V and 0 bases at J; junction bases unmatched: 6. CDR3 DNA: TGTGCCAGCAGCTTGAGGACAGGGCCGATGAACACTGAAGCTTTCTTT. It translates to CASSLRTGPMNTEAFF. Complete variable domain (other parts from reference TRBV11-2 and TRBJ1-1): EAGVAQSPRYKIIEKRQSVAFWCNPISGHATLYWYQQILGQGPKLLIQFQNNGVVDDSQLPKDRFSAERLKGVDSTLKIQPAKLEDSAVYLCASSLRTGPMNTEAFFGQGTRLTVV.

The CDR3 loop reads CASSQVRGTTGELFF. CDR3 nucleotides: TGTGCCAGCTCGCAAGTACGGGGTACCACCGGGGAGCTGTTTTTT. The chain employs TRBV18 and TRBJ2-2; the D gene is possibly TRBD2 (5 bases). Trimming took off 6 bases at V and 4 bases at J, with 15 bases between the two ends. Looked up from germline, CDR1 is KGHSH and CDR2 is LQKENI. The CDR3 has 15 residues.

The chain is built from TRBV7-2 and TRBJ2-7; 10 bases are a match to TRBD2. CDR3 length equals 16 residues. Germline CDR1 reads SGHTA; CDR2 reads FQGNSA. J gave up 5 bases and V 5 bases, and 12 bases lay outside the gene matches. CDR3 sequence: CASSVPIAGGFHEQYF. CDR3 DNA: TGTGCCAGCAGCGTACCTATAGCGGGAGGTTTCCACGAGCAGTACTTC.

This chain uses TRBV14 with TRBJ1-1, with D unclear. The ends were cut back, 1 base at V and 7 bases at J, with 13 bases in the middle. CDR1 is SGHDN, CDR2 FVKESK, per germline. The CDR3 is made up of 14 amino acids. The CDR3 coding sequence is TGTGCCAGCAGCCAAGGCCCTGGAAGACATGAAGCTTTCTTT. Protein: CASSQGPGRHEAFF.

The CDR3 protein is CASSPGLNYNEQFF. CDR3 DNA sequence: TGTGCCAGCAGTCCGGGACTGAACTACAATGAGCAGTTCTTC. The chain carries TRBV6-5 and TRBJ2-1, with D possibly being TRBD2 (6 bases). Between the trimmed V and J ends, which lost 5 bases and 3 bases, there was a span of 11 bases. This CDR3 has 14 residues. CDR1 is MNHEY, CDR2 SVGAGI, per germline.

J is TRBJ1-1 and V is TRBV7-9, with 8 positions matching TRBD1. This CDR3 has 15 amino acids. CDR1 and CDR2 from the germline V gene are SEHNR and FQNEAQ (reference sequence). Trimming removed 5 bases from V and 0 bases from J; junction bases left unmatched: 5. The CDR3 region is CASSPRTGLNTEAFF. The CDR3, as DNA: TGTGCCAGCAGCCCGCGGACAGGGCTGAACACTGAAGCTTTCTTT. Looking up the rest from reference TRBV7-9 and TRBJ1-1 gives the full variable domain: DTGVSQNPRHKITKRGQNVTFRCDPISEHNRLYWYRQTLGQGPEFLTYFQNEAQLEKSRLLSDRFSAERPKGSFSTLEIQRTEQGDSAMYLCASSPRTGLNTEAFFGQGTRLTVV.

CDR3 nucleotides: TGCGCCAGCAGCTTGGATCAGTTGAACACTGAAGCTTTCTTT. This sequence encodes CASSLDQLNTEAFF. The chain employs TRBV5-1 and TRBJ1-1; no definite D call. The germline gives CDR1 SGHRS, CDR2 YFSETQ. Trimming took 0 bases from V and 0 from J, leaving 6 bases between them. This CDR3 has 14 amino acids.

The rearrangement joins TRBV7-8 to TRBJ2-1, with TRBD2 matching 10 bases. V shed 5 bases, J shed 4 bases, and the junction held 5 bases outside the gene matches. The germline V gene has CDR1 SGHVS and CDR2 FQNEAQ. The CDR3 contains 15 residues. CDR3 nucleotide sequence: TGTGCCAGCAGCCCCACTAGCGGGGCTTACAATGAGCAGTTCTTC. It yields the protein CASSPTSGAYNEQFF. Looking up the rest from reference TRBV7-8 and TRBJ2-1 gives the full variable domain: GAGVSQSPRYKVAKRGQDVALRCDPISGHVSLFWYQQALGQGPEFLTYFQNEAQLDKSGLPSDRFFAERPEGSVSTLKIQRTQQEDSAVYLCASSPTSGAYNEQFFGPGTRLTVL.

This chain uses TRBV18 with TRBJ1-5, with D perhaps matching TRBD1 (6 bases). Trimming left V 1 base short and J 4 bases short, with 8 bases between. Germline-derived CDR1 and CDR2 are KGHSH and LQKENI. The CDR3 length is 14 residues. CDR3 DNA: TGTGCCAGCTCACCACTACAGGGTAATCAGCCCCAGCATTTT. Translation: CASSPLQGNQPQHF.

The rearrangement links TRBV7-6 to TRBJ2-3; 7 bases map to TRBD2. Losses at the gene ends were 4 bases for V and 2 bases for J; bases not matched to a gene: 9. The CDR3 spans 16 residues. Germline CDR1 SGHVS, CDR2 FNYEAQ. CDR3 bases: TGTGCCAGCAGCTCGCTGGGTGGGACTAACACAGATACGCAGTATTTT. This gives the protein CASSSLGGTNTDTQYF.

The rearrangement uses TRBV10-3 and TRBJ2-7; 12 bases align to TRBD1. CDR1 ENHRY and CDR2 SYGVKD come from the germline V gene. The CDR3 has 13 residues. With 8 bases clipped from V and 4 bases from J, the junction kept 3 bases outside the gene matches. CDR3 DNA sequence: TGTGCCATCTGGGACAGGGGGCGATACGAGCAGTACTTC. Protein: CAIWDRGRYEQYF.

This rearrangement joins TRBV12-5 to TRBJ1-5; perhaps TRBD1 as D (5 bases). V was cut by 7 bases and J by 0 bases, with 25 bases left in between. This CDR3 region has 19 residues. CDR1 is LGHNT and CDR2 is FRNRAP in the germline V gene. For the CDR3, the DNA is TGTGCTAGTGCCCTGGTGCTGCAGGGTGACGATATTAGCAATCAGCCCCAGCATTTT. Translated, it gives CASALVLQGDDISNQPQHF.

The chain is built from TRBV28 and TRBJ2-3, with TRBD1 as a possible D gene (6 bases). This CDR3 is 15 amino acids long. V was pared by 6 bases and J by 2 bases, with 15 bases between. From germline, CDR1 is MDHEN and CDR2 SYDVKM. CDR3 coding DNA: TGTGCCAGCAGAGGGGACACGGTAGACACAGATACGCAGTATTTT. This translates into CASRGDTVDTDTQYF.